This T cell receptor beta chain derives from a study of blood T cell repertoires in COVID-19. Across the study: The United States, Italy and Spain were the sources of the acute and convalescent COVID-19 samples. The cDNA or gDNA used as material had been derived from T cells, B-cell-depleted T cells, or PBMCs.

Germline CDR1 SGHRS, CDR2 YFSETQ. V gave up 1 base and J gave up 8 bases, with 14 bases separating them. The CDR3 runs 14 residues. Original handling: Amplified reference gene primers provided the basis for estimating nucleated cell counts. The data were produced by immunoSEQ multiplex PCR, yet TCRdb's version contains in-frame clones alone and is incomplete. V, J and clone size are taken as reported in that table, and D and trimming were inferred from the DNA itself. In the table there are roughly 200,000 clones, 75% to 90% of which are singletons. Seattle participants joined during active infection and were tracked over time.

This sequence originates from an elderly woman with COVID-19, enrolled during active disease. The sequenced sample was peripheral blood. The rearrangement links TRBV5-1 to TRBJ2-3; TRBD2 is a possible D gene (5 bases). The CDR3 loop reads CASSLRVGVGTQYF. The CDR3 DNA reads as TGCGCCAGCAGCTTGAGGGTCGGGGTCGGTACGCAGTATTTT.